The rows below give T cell receptor beta chains drawn from one sample of a study of cytomegalovirus exposure and HLA in healthy donors. This table comes from immunoSEQ multiplex PCR, and its TCRdb copy is limited to in-frame clones, with some not included. The sample lists 160,000 or so clones; approximately 80% were seen once. The specimen was PBMCs. These receptors were obtained from a woman aged 40 to 55 in good health and CMV-seropositive. CDR3s include the opening cysteine and the closing phenylalanine or tryptophan. The D gene is left open where the match is weak. Expanded clones get a size class; other rows say once, few or many, or leave the size out.

>NA|NA|TRBJ1-2|TRBV30
CACFRRDGGYYGYTF
TGTGCCTGCTTTAGGCGGGACGGCGGGTACTATGGCTACACCTTC
>TRBD2|NA|TRBJ2-2|TRBV7-2
CASSLGGGSGGTGELFF
TGTGCCAGCAGCTTAGGGGGTGGTAGCGGGGGAACCGGGGAGCTGTTTTTT
>NA|NA|TRBJ1-2|TRBV7-2
CASTHTGLIRGYTF
TGTGCCAGCACACACACAGGGTTGATCAGGGGCTACACCTTC
>NA|few|TRBJ1-1|TRBV4-1
CASSQAPTVRTEAFF
TGCGCCAGCAGCCAAGCCCCGACAGTCCGCACTGAAGCTTTCTTT
>NA|many|TRBJ1-5|TRBV6-6
CASSLGGEQHF
TGTGCCAGCAGTCTCGGCGGGGAACAGCATTTT
>TRBD1|NA|TRBJ1-2|TRBV7-9
CASSLWGDRDDGYTF
TGTGCCAGCAGCTTATGGGGTGACAGGGACGATGGCTACACCTTC
>TRBD1|NA|TRBJ1-4|TRBV6-1
CASRRQGLNEKLFF
TGTGCCAGCAGGAGACAGGGTCTTAATGAAAAACTGTTTTTT
>NA|NA|TRBJ2-5|TRBV11-3
CASSLAGGGTQYF
TGTGCCAGCAGCTTAGCAGGCGGAGGGACCCAGTACTTC
>TRBD1|NA|TRBJ2-7|TRBV15
CATSRGTGYEQYF
TGTGCCACCAGCAGGGGGACAGGGTACGAGCAGTACTTC
>NA|few|TRBJ1-2|TRBV7-5
CRRRGAANYGYTF
TGTCGGCGCAGGGGCGCCGCTAACTATGGCTACACCTTC
>NA|NA|TRBJ1-2|TRBV19
CASSARREGGYTF
TGTGCCAGTAGTGCCCGCCGGGAGGGAGGCTACACCTTC
>NA|NA|TRBJ1-2|TRBV28
CASSFQGSYGYTF
TGTGCCAGCAGTTTTCAAGGGAGCTATGGCTACACCTTC
>NA|NA|TRBJ2-7|TRBV4-2
CASSQVAAYEQYF
TGTGCCAGCAGCCAAGTGGCAGCCTACGAGCAGTACTTC
>TRBD1|NA|TRBJ2-7|TRBV7-8
CASSYGQVREQYF
TGTGCCAGCAGCTACGGACAGGTACGCGAGCAGTACTTC
>NA|NA|TRBJ2-1|TRBV28
CASSSRRGRNEQFF
TGTGCCAGCAGTTCTCGGCGGGGGCGCAATGAGCAGTTCTTC
>NA|NA|TRBJ2-1|TRBV10-3
CAISPLGGSYNEQFF
TGTGCCATCAGTCCTCTCGGAGGCTCCTACAATGAGCAGTTCTTC
>NA|NA|TRBJ1-2|TRBV27
CASSPTTGIGLHGYTF
TGTGCCAGCAGTCCGACCACAGGGATAGGGTTACACGGCTACACCTTC
>TRBD1|NA|TRBJ1-2|TRBV6-6
CASSTGGYGYTF
TGTGCCAGCAGCACAGGGGGCTATGGCTACACCTTC
>NA|few|TRBJ1-6|TRBV30
CAWSPGGPLHF
TGTGCCTGGAGCCCCGGAGGTCCCCTCCACTTT
>NA|NA|TRBJ2-1|TRBV30
CAWKIGGSNEQFF
TGTGCCTGGAAAATAGGAGGGAGCAATGAGCAGTTCTTC
>NA|NA|TRBJ1-2|TRBV11-1
CASSPRAGPYGYTF
TGTGCCAGCAGTCCGCGGGCGGGGCCTTATGGCTACACCTTC
>NA|NA|TRBJ1-2|TRBV19
CASSSTGKNYGYTF
TGTGCCAGTAGTTCTACAGGGAAGAACTATGGCTACACCTTC
>NA|NA|TRBJ1-4|TRBV6-6
CASSYLEQGKEKLFF
TGTGCCAGCAGTTACCTAGAACAGGGAAAGGAAAAACTGTTTTTT
>NA|NA|TRBJ2-3|TRBV5-5
CASSPPTGDTQYF
TGTGCCAGCAGCCCGCCTACGGGGGATACGCAGTATTTT
>NA|NA|TRBJ2-3|TRBV7-9
CSSSPEESAYTDTQYF
TGTTCCAGCAGCCCGGAGGAGTCAGCCTACACAGATACGCAGTATTTT
>NA|NA|TRBJ1-2|TRBV19
CASSIAVEANYGYTF
TGTGCCAGTAGTATAGCGGTAGAAGCTAACTATGGCTACACCTTC
>NA|NA|TRBJ1-5|TRBV6-4
CARGGRPQHF
TGTGCCAGGGGGGGTCGGCCCCAGCATTTT
>NA|once|TRBJ2-7|TRBV6-5
CASRRAMNHEQYF
TGTGCCAGCAGGAGGGCTATGAACCACGAGCAGTACTTC
>NA|NA|TRBJ1-2|TRBV28
CASSLLNRDGYTF
TGTGCCAGCAGTCTCCTCAACAGGGATGGCTACACCTTC
>NA|NA|TRBJ1-4|TRBV7-2
CASSLSGGPEKLFF
TGTGCCAGCAGCTTATCGGGGGGGCCGGAAAAACTGTTTTTT
>TRBD2|NA|TRBJ2-1|TRBV13
CASSLYLAGGRNEQFF
TGTGCCAGCAGCCTATACCTAGCGGGGGGGCGGAATGAGCAGTTCTTC
>NA|NA|TRBJ2-2|TRBV4-2
CASSPGGPGELFF
TGTGCCAGCAGCCCAGGGGGGCCCGGGGAGCTGTTTTTT
>TRBD1|NA|TRBJ1-1|TRBV11-1
CASSLLGQENTEAFF
TGTGCCAGCAGCTTGCTGGGACAGGAGAACACTGAAGCTTTCTTT
>TRBD1|NA|TRBJ1-5|TRBV5-1
CASSPGPGQYNQPQHF
TGCGCCAGCAGCCCCGGGCCGGGACAGTACAATCAGCCCCAGCATTTT
>NA|few|TRBJ2-5|TRBV7-2
CASSYLWYSGETQYF
TGTGCCAGCAGCTACTTATGGTATAGCGGAGAGACCCAGTACTTC
>NA|NA|TRBJ1-2|TRBV11-2
CASSLVWQGSGYTF
TGTGCCAGCAGCTTAGTGTGGCAGGGTAGCGGCTACACCTTC
>NA|NA|TRBJ1-1|TRBV18
CASSPKGVETEAFF
TGTGCCAGCTCACCAAAGGGGGTCGAGACTGAAGCTTTCTTT
>NA|once|TRBJ1-2|TRBV2
CASSVTGMNGYTF
TGTGCCAGCAGTGTAACAGGGATGAATGGCTACACCTTC
>NA|NA|TRBJ2-2|TRBV5-8
CASTRRSGELFF
TGTGCCAGCACCCGACGGAGCGGGGAGCTGTTTTTT
>NA|NA|TRBJ1-1|TRBV5-4
CASSLRTGDFSEAFF
TGTGCCAGCAGCCTAAGGACTGGGGATTTTAGTGAAGCTTTCTTT
>NA|few|TRBJ2-5|TRBV11-2
CASSLEGQPTAQYF
TGTGCCAGCAGCTTAGAAGGACAGCCGACAGCCCAGTACTTC
>NA|NA|TRBJ1-6|TRBV4-2
CASSQDPNSPNSPLHF
TGTGCCAGCAGCCAAGATCCAAACTCCCCAAATTCACCCCTCCACTTT
>TRBD2|NA|TRBJ2-7|TRBV5-1
CASSFGTSGGVPHEQYF
TGCGCCAGCAGCTTCGGGACTAGCGGGGGGGTCCCCCACGAGCAGTACTTC
>NA|NA|TRBJ2-1|TRBV21-1
CASSALRLYRAGNEQFF
TGTGCCAGCAGCGCCTTAAGGTTATACAGGGCGGGCAATGAGCAGTTCTTC
>TRBD1|NA|TRBJ2-2|TRBV7-6
CASSLTRGQTGELFF
TGTGCCAGCAGCTTAACCAGGGGGCAGACCGGGGAGCTGTTTTTT
>NA|NA|TRBJ1-2|TRBV6-1
CASSEYVYNYGYTF
TGTGCCAGCAGTGAATACGTCTATAACTATGGCTACACCTTC
>TRBD1|few|TRBJ2-5|TRBV5-6
CASSLPGQGTQETQYF
TGTGCCAGCAGCTTACCGGGACAGGGGACTCAAGAGACCCAGTACTTC